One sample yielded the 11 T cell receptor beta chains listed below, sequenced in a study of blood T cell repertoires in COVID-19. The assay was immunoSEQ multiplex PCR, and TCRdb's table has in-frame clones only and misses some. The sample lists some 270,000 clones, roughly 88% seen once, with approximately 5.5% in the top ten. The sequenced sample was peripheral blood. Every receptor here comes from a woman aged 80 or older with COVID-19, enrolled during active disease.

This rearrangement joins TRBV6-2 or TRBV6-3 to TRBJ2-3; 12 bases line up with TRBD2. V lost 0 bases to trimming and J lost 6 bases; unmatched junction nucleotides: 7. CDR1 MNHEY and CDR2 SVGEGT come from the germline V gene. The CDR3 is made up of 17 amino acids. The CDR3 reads CASSYSTSGGTVDTQYF. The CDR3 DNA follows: TGTGCCAGCAGTTACTCCACTAGCGGGGGGACGGTTGATACGCAGTATTTT.

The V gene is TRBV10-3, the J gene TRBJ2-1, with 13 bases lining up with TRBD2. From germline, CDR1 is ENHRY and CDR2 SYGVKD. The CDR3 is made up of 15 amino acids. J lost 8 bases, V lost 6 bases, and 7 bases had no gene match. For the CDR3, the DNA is TGTGCCATCAGGACTAGCGGGGGGTCTATGGATGAGCAGTTCTTC. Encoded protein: CAIRTSGGSMDEQFF.

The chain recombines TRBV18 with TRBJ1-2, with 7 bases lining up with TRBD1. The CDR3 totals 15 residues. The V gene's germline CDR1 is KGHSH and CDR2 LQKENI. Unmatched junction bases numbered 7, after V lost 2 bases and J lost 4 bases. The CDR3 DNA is TGTGCCAGCTCACCAAACAGGGGAGATGTCTATGGCTACACCTTC. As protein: CASSPNRGDVYGYTF.

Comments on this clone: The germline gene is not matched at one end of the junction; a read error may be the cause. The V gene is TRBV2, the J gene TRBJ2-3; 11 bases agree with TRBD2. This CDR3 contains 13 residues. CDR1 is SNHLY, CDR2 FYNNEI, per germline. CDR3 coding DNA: TGTGCCAGCAGTGAGCAGCTAGCGGGGGGCCCACATTTT. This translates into CASSEQLAGGPHF.

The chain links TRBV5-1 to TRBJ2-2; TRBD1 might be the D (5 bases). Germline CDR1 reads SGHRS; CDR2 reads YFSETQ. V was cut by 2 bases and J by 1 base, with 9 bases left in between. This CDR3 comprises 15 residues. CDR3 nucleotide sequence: TGCGCCAGCAGCTTTGTAGGACAGAACACCGGGGAGCTGTTTTTT. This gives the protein CASSFVGQNTGELFF.

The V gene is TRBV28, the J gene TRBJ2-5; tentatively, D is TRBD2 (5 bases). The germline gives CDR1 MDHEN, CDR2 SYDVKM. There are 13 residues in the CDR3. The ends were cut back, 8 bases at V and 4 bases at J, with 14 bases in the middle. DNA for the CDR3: TGTGCCAGCCTTCAGTTCGGAGGAGAGACCCAGTACTTC. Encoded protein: CASLQFGGETQYF.

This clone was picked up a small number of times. Here the CDR3 reads CATSDPTGLYGYTF. DNA of the CDR3: TGTGCCACCAGTGATCCCACAGGGCTCTATGGCTACACCTTC. The chain employs TRBV24-1 and TRBJ1-2; perhaps TRBD1 as D (6 bases). Germline lookup yields CDR1 KGHDR and CDR2 SFDVKD. This CDR3 contains 14 residues. The V and J ends lost 3 bases and 4 bases respectively, with 11 bases between them.

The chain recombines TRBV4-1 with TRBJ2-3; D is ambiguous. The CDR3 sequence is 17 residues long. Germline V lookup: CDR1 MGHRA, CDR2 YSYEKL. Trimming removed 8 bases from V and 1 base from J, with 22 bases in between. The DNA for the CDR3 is TGCGCCAGCCGCAAATCTCCGCTATTCCTGGGCACAGATACGCAGTATTTT. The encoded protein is CASRKSPLFLGTDTQYF.

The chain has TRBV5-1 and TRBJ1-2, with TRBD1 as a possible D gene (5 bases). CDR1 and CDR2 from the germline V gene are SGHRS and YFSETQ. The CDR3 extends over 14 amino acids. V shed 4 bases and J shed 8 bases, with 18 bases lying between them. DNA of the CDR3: TGCGCCAGCAGCCCGCAGGGAAGTATCGACGGCTACACCTTC. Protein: CASSPQGSIDGYTF.

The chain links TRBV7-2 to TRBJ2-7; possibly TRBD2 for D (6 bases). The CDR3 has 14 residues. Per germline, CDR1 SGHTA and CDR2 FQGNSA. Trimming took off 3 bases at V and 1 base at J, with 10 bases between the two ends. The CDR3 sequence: CASSLRDWSYEQYF. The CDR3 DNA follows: TGTGCCAGCAGCTTGAGGGACTGGTCCTACGAGCAGTACTTC.

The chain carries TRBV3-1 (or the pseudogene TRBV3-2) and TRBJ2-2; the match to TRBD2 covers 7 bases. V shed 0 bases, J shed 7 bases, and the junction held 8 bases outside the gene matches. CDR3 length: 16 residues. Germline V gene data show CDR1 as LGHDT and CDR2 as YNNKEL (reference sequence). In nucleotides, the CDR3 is TGTGCCAGCAGCCAAGAAGGACTAGTGGCCCTCGGGGAGCTGTTTTTT. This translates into CASSQEGLVALGELFF.